Sequencing of this T cell receptor (beta chain) was carried out in a study of cytomegalovirus exposure and HLA in healthy donors. Comment on this clone: The antigen remains unidentified.

The primer mix had 60 Vbeta and 13 Jbeta primers. Using immunoSEQ multiplex PCR, the repertoire was profiled, and TCRdb retains in-frame clones only, with some absent. This table holds around 140,000 clones, 73% found once. Study outcomes and limitations: Among TCR sequences, most were rare, though some public TCRs appeared in many donors.

With 1 base clipped from V and 3 bases from J, the junction kept 10 bases outside the gene matches. Germline V CDR1 and CDR2: SGHNT, YYREEE (reference sequence). The CDR3 contains 16 residues. Input material: PBMCs. The rearrangement uses TRBV5-4 and TRBJ2-7, with 7 bases identical to TRBD1. The clonotype originates from a woman younger than 30 in good health and CMV-seronegative. CDR3 coding DNA: TGTGCCAGCAGCTTGAGTCCGGGACAGCATATCTACGAGCAGTACTTC. Protein sequence: CASSLSPGQHIYEQYF.